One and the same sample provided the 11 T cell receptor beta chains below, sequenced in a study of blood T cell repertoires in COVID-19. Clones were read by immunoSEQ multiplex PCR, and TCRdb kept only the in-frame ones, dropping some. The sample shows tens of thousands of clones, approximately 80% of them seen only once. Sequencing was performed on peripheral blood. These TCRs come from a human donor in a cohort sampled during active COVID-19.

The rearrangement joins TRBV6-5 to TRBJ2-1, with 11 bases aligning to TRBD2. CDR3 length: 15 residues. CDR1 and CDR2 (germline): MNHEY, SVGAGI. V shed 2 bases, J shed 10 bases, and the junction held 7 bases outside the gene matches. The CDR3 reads CASSYVAGGEGEQFF. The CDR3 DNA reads TGTGCCAGCAGTTACGTAGCGGGAGGGGAAGGAGAGCAGTTCTTC.

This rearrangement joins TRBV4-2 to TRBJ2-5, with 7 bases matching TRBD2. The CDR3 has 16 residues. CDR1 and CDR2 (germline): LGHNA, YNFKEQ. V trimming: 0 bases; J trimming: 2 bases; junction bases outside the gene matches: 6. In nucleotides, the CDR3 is TGTGCCAGCAGCCAAGAAAGGACTAGTTTACAAGAGACCCAGTACTTC. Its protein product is CASSQERTSLQETQYF.

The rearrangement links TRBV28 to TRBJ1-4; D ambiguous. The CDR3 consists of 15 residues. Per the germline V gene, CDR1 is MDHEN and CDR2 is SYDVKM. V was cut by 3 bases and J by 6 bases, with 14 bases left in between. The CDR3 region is CASSLASRGYEKLFF. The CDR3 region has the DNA TGTGCCAGCAGTTTGGCCAGCCGCGGCTATGAAAAACTGTTTTTT. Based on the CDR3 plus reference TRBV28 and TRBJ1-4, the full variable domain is DVKVTQSSRYLVKRTGEKVFLECVQDMDHENMFWYRQDPGLGLRLIYFSYDVKMKEKGDIPEGYSVSREKKERFSLILESASTNQTSMYLCASSLASRGYEKLFFGSGTQLSVL.

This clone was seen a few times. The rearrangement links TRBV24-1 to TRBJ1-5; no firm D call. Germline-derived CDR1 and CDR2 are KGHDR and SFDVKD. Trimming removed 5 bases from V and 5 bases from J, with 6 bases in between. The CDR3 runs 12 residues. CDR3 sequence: CATSGQDQPQHF. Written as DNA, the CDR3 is TGTGCCACCAGTGGGCAGGATCAGCCCCAGCATTTT.

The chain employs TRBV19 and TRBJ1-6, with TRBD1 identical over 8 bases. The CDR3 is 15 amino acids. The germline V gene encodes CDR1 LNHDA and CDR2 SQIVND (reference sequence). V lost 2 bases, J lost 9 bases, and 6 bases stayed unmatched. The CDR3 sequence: CASSIPGQAFSPLHF. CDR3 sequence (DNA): TGTGCCAGTAGTATACCGGGACAGGCGTTTTCACCCCTCCACTTT.

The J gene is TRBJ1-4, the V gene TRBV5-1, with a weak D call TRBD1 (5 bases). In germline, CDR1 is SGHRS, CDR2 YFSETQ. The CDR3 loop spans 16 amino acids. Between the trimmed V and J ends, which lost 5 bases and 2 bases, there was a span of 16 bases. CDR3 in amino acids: CASSRGFGATNEKLFF. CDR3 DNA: TGCGCCAGCAGTCGAGGATTTGGGGCTACTAATGAAAAACTGTTTTTT.

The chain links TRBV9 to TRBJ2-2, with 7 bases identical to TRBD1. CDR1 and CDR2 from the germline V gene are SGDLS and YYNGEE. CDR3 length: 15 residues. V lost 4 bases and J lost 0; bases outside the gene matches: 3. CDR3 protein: CASSRQGTNTGELFF. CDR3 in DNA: TGTGCCAGCAGCAGACAGGGAACGAACACCGGGGAGCTGTTTTTT.

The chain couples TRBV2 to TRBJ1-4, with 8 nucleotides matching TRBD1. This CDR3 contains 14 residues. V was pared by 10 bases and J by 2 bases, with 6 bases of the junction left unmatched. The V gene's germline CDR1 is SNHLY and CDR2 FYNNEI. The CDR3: CATHRGATNEKLFF. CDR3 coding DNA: TGTGCCACTCACAGGGGGGCGACTAATGAAAAACTGTTTTTT.

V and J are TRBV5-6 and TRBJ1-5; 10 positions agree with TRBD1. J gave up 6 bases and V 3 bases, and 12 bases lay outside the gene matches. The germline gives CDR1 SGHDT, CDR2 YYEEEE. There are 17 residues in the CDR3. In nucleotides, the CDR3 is TGTGCCAGCAGCTCTCTCGGACAGGGGGAAACTCGTCAGCCCCAGCATTTT. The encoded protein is CASSSLGQGETRQPQHF.

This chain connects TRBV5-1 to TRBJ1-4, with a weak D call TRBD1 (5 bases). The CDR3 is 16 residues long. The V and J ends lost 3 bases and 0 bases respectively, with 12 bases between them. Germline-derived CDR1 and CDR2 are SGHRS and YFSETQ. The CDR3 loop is CASSWATGATNEKLFF. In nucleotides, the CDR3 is TGCGCCAGCAGCTGGGCCACAGGTGCAACTAATGAAAAACTGTTTTTT. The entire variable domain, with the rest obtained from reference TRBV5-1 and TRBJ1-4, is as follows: KAGVTQTPRYLIKTRGQQVTLSCSPISGHRSVSWYQQTPGQGLQFLFEYFSETQRNKGNFPGRFSGRQFSNSRSEMNVSTLELGDSALYLCASSWATGATNEKLFFGSGTQLSVL.

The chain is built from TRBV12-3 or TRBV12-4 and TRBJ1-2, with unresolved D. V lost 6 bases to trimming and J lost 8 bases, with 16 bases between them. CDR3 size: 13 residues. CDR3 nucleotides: TGTGCCAGCAGCCTTGGACGGCGGGGAGGCTACACCTTC. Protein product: CASSLGRRGGYTF.